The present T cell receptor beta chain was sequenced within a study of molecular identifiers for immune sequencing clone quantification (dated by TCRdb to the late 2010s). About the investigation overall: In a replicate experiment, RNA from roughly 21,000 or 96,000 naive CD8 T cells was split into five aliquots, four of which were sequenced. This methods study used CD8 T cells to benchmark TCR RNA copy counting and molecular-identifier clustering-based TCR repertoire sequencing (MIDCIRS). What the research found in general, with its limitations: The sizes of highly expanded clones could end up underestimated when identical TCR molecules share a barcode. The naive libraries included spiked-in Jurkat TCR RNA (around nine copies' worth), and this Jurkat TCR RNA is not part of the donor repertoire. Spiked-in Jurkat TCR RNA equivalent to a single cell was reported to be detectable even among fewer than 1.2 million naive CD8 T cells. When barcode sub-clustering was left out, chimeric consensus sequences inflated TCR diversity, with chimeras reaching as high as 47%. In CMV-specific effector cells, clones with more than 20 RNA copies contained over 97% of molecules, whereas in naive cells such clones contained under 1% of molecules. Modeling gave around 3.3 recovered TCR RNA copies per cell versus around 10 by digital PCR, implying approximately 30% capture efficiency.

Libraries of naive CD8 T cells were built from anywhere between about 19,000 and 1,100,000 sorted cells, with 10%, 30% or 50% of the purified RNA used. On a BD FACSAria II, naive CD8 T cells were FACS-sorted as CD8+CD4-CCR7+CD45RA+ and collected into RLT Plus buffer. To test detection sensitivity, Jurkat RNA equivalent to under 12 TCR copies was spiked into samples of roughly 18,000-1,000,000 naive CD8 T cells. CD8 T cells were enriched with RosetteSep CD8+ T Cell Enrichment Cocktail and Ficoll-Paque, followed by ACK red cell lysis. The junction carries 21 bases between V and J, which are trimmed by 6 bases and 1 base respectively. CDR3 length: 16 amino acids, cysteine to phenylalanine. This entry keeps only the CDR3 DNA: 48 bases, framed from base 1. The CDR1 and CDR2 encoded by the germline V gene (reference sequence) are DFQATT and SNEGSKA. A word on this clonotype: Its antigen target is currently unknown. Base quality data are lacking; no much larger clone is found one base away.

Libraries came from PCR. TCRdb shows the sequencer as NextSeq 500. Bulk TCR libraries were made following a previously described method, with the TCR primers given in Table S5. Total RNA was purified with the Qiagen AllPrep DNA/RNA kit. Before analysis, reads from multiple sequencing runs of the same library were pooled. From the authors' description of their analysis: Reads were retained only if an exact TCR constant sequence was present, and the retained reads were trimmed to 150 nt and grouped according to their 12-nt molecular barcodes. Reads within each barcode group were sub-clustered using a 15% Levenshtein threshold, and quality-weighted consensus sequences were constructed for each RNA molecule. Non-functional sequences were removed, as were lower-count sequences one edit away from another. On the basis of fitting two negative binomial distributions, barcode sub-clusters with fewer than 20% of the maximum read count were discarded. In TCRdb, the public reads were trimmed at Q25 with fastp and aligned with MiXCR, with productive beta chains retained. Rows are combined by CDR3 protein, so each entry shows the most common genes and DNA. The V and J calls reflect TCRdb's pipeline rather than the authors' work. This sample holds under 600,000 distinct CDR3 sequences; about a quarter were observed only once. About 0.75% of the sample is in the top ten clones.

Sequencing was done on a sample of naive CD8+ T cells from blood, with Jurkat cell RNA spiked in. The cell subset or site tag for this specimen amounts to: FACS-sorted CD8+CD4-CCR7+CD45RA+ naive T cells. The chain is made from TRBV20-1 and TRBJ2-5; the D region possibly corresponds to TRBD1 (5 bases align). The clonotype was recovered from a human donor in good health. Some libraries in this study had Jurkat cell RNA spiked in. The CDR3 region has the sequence CSANTPRQIIQETQYF. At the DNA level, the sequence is TGCAGTGCCAACACACCGAGACAGATAATCCAAGAGACCCAGTACTTC.